The 13 T cell receptor beta chains below come from one sample, sequenced in a study of response to subunit inactivated influenza vaccine. TCRdb called the RT-PCR reads again in MiXCR, with one record for every CDR3 protein. This sample carries 490,000 or so distinct CDR3 sequences, less than 8% of them seen once, and the ten largest clones take 10% to 15%. The sample was PBMCs from blood, taken roughly 24 months after vaccination. The receptors were gathered from a man aged 45 to 75 who received an inactivated influenza vaccine.

This clonotype came up a few times. This chain joins TRBV20-1 and TRBJ2-7; a possible D gene is TRBD2 (5 bases). Trimming shortened V by 3 bases and J by 4 bases, and 13 bases separated the two germline ends. From germline, CDR1 is DFQATT and CDR2 SNEGSKA (reference sequence). This CDR3 is built from 13 residues. The chain's CDR3 is CSASPQLEYEQYF. Written as DNA, the CDR3 is TGCAGTGCTAGTCCGCAACTAGAATACGAGCAGTACTTC.

V is TRBV12-3 or TRBV12-4 and J is TRBJ1-2; D gene uncertain. Trimming stripped 3 bases from V and 4 bases from J, with 3 bases between. This CDR3 has 11 amino acids. The CDR3: CASSLIYGYTF. CDR3 nucleotide sequence: TGTGCCAGCAGTTTGATCTATGGCTACACCTTC.

This clonotype was observed a few times. The chain uses TRBV20-1 and TRBJ2-1, with 7 bases matching TRBD1. V was pared by 6 bases and J by 1 base, with 9 bases of the junction left unmatched. The CDR3 sequence is 15 residues long. The germline V gene has CDR1 DFQATT and CDR2 SNEGSKA (reference sequence). The CDR3 here is CSAVTDRVSYNEQFF. The CDR3 region has the DNA TGCAGTGCGGTCACCGACAGGGTTTCCTACAATGAGCAGTTCTTC.

The gene calls are TRBV20-1 and TRBJ2-1; 8 bases agree with TRBD1. Germline loops: CDR1 DFQATT, CDR2 SNEGSKA (reference sequence). After removal of 6 bases from V and 0 bases from J, the junction contained 7 bases not matched to a gene. The CDR3 is made up of 15 amino acids. The CDR3 coding sequence is TGCAGTGCGTACAGGGGGGCCAGCTCCTACAATGAGCAGTTCTTC. This codes for CSAYRGASSYNEQFF.

This chain connects TRBV15 to TRBJ2-1, with TRBD1 matching over 10 bases. V dropped 0 bases and J dropped 8; count of bases not matched to a gene: 10. The CDR3 loop spans 17 amino acids. The V gene's germline CDR1 is LNHNV and CDR2 YYDKDF (reference sequence). The CDR3 DNA reads TGTGCCACCAGCAGAGATGGGGGGGACAGGGGCGCCCATGAGCAGTTCTTC. This codes for CATSRDGGDRGAHEQFF.

This clonotype has only a few counts. This sequence joins TRBV5-1 and TRBJ2-7; possible D gene TRBD2, 5 bases. With 3 bases removed from V and 4 bases from J, the gap between germline ends came to 14 bases. Per the germline V gene, CDR1 is SGHRS and CDR2 is YFSETQ. The CDR3 covers 14 residues. This CDR3 is CASSSTRERYEQYF. In nucleotides, the CDR3 is TGCGCCAGCAGCTCCACTAGGGAGAGGTACGAGCAGTACTTC.

The sample holds a few counts of this clonotype. The chain employs TRBV15 and TRBJ2-1, with a tentative D call TRBD1 (6 bases). V was clipped by 5 bases and J by 10 bases, with 15 bases between them. CDR3 size: 13 residues. In germline, CDR1 is LNHNV, CDR2 YYDKDF (reference sequence). The CDR3 protein is CATSGQGSGEQFF. The CDR3 region has the DNA TGTGCCACCAGCGGTCAGGGGTCGGGCGAGCAGTTCTTC.

This clonotype was observed a few times. V gene TRBV7-6 combines with J gene TRBJ2-7; D is tentatively TRBD1 or TRBD2 (6 bases each). CDR1 is SGHVS and CDR2 is FNYEAQ in the germline V gene. CDR3 length: 15 residues. V lost 5 bases to trimming and J lost 3 bases, with 17 bases between them. The CDR3 loop reads CASSPTTGAVYEQYF. The CDR3 bases are TGTGCCAGCAGCCCAACAACGGGGGCGGTCTACGAGCAGTACTTC.

The chain has TRBV6-5 and TRBJ1-2; the match to TRBD1 covers 7 bases. Losses at the gene ends were 2 bases for V and 3 bases for J; bases not matched to a gene: 15. Germline V gives CDR1 MNHEY, CDR2 SVGAGI. The CDR3 sequence is 18 residues long. Written as DNA, the CDR3 is TGTGCCAGCAGTTACCTGCCCGGGGTAGGGGGCTTCTACTATGGCTACACCTTC. Its translation: CASSYLPGVGGFYYGYTF.

This clonotype appeared many times. The V gene is TRBV29-1, the J gene TRBJ1-1; D gene unclear. Trimming pared 0 bases from V and 4 bases from J, leaving 6 bases between. Germline V gene sequence: CDR1 SQVTM, CDR2 ANQGSEA. This CDR3 comprises 12 residues. CDR3 DNA sequence: TGCAGCGTTGAAGACCCGGGCACTGAAGCTTTCTTT. This sequence encodes CSVEDPGTEAFF.

This clonotype was seen only a few times. V is TRBV2 and J is TRBJ2-7; TRBD1 matches 9 bases. J was trimmed by 5 bases and V by 7 bases; bases with no gene match: 12. Germline V lookup: CDR1 SNHLY, CDR2 FYNNEI. The CDR3 loop spans 15 amino acids. CDR3 region: CASKRSGTGLNEQYF. DNA of the CDR3: TGTGCCAGCAAAAGAAGCGGGACAGGGTTGAACGAGCAGTACTTC.

This clonotype was observed a handful of times. In DNA, the CDR3 is TGTGCCAGCAGTTACCTATTGTCCGCCTCTGGAAACACCATATATTTT. This translates into CASSYLLSASGNTIYF. The chain carries TRBV12-3 or TRBV12-4 and TRBJ1-3; D uncertain. This CDR3 is 16 amino acids long. The germline V and J ends were trimmed by 4 bases and 0 bases, with 13 bases remaining between them.

Only a few counts were recorded for this clonotype. CDR3: CASSTGAGQETQYF. The CDR3 DNA is TGTGCCAGCTCAACGGGCGCGGGACAAGAGACCCAGTACTTC. The chain carries TRBV28 and TRBJ2-5; possible D gene TRBD2, 6 bases. Trimming cost V 8 bases and J 2 bases, with 15 bases left between them. The CDR3 consists of 14 residues. In germline, CDR1 is MDHEN, CDR2 SYDVKM. The full variable domain, with the rest looked up from reference TRBV28 and TRBJ2-5, is DVKVTQSSRYLVKRTGEKVFLECVQDMDHENMFWYRQDPGLGLRLIYFSYDVKMKEKGDIPEGYSVSREKKERFSLILESASTNQTSMYLCASSTGAGQETQYFGPGTRLLVL.